This TCR beta chain was identified during a study of T cell responses to AZD1222 COVID-19 vaccine. Whole-study context: Pooled together were second doses at about 4 or about 12 weeks.

General study points: Reportedly, nearly half of unique spike TCRs recognized epitopes outside B.1.351/B.1.1.7 mutations. It was only after the peak T cell response that any repertoires were sampled. Baseline seropositivity occurred in only a handful of AZD1222 recipients.

V gave up 9 bases and J gave up 9 bases; unmatched junction bases: 8. This CDR3 spans 13 amino acids. Germline V gene sequence: CDR1 KGHDR, CDR2 SFDVKD. Assay used: immunoSEQ multiplex PCR; TCRdb lists only in-frame clones, some missing. The sample includes approximately 110,000 clones, approximately 86% of them seen just once. This clone was seen once. Its antigen is still unknown. Source: peripheral blood, taken on day 0 of AZD1222 vaccination. The source is an adult in good health. This chain joins TRBV24-1 and TRBJ2-1; TRBD2 matches at 9 bases. In DNA form, the CDR3 reads TGTGCCACCGGGGCTAGCGGGGTAGTTGAGCAGTTCTTC. This encodes CATGASGVVEQFF.